Below are 18 T cell receptor beta chains sequenced from a single sample in a study of cytomegalovirus exposure and HLA in healthy donors. PCR was performed using 60 Vbeta and 13 Jbeta primers. Profiling relied on immunoSEQ multiplex PCR, and the TCRdb table lists in-frame clones only, not all of them. The repertoire holds about 140,000 clones, with around 80% as singletons. What was sequenced was PBMCs. The receptor source for this set is a female donor in good health and CMV-seronegative.

The V call is TRBV28, the J call TRBJ1-2; D perhaps matches TRBD1 (5 bases). Trimming removed 5 bases at V and 8 bases at J, with 9 bases between. Germline values: CDR1 MDHEN, CDR2 SYDVKM. The CDR3 has 11 residues. CDR3 DNA sequence: TGTGCCAGCAGTCAGGGTTGGGGCTACACCTTC. Translation: CASSQGWGYTF.

The V gene is TRBV5-1, the J gene TRBJ2-3; D gene uncertain. The CDR3 extends over 15 amino acids. CDR1 and CDR2 from the germline V gene are SGHRS and YFSETQ. V was cut by 4 bases and J by 0 bases, with 12 bases left in between. The CDR3 sequence: CASSPQRTSTDTQYF. CDR3 DNA sequence: TGCGCCAGCAGCCCTCAAAGAACTAGCACAGATACGCAGTATTTT.

This chain uses TRBV11-2 with TRBJ1-1; D unclear. Germline CDR1 SGHAT, CDR2 FQNNGV. Trimming took off 0 bases at V and 11 bases at J, with 10 bases between the two ends. The CDR3 runs to 12 residues. The CDR3: CASSLDTGSAFF. DNA of the CDR3: TGTGCCAGCAGCTTAGATACGGGGTCTGCTTTCTTT. Supplemented by reference TRBV11-2 and TRBJ1-1, the full variable domain reads EAGVAQSPRYKIIEKRQSVAFWCNPISGHATLYWYQQILGQGPKLLIQFQNNGVVDDSQLPKDRFSAERLKGVDSTLKIQPAKLEDSAVYLCASSLDTGSAFFGQGTRLTVV.

The chain has TRBV11-2 and TRBJ2-5; weak D call: TRBD2 (6 bases). This CDR3 region has 14 residues. Deletions cut 5 bases from V and 2 bases from J, with 12 bases between. Germline V gene data show CDR1 as SGHAT and CDR2 as FQNNGV. In DNA, the CDR3 is TGTGCCAGCAGCCCGCGGGGCAGACAAGAGACCCAGTACTTC. This gives the protein CASSPRGRQETQYF.

The V call is TRBV5-1, the J call TRBJ2-1, with 14 bases aligning to TRBD2. The ends lost 4 bases at V and 7 bases at J; junction bases unmatched: 4. Germline V lookup: CDR1 SGHRS, CDR2 YFSETQ. This CDR3 spans 15 amino acids. CDR3: CASSPGLAGENEQFF. CDR3 nucleotides: TGCGCCAGCAGCCCGGGACTAGCGGGAGAGAATGAGCAGTTCTTC.

This chain connects TRBV30 to TRBJ1-2; tentative D call: TRBD1 (6 bases). There are 11 residues in the CDR3. Germline CDR1 reads GTSNPN; CDR2 reads SVGIG (reference sequence). The ends were cut back, 1 base at V and 8 bases at J, with 8 bases in the middle. The CDR3 loop reads CAWSGGGGYTF. The CDR3 DNA sequence: TGTGCCTGGAGTGGGGGGGGCGGCTACACCTTC.

The chain carries TRBV5-4 and TRBJ2-5, with 10 positions matching TRBD1. The CDR3 covers 15 residues. Germline V gives CDR1 SGHNT, CDR2 YYREEE (reference sequence). J lost 7 bases, V lost 4 bases, and 10 bases had no gene match. The chain's CDR3 is CASSPGTGDTWTQYF. CDR3 nucleotide sequence: TGTGCCAGCAGCCCCGGGACAGGGGACACTTGGACCCAGTACTTC.

The chain combines TRBV7-2 with TRBJ1-4, with D tentatively TRBD1 (5 bases). This CDR3 contains 15 residues. CDR1 and CDR2 (germline): SGHTA, FQGNSA. V lost 5 bases and J 4 bases, leaving 14 bases between the germline ends. This chain's CDR3 is CASSPSGGINEKLFF. The CDR3 coding sequence is TGTGCCAGCAGCCCCTCGGGGGGGATTAATGAAAAACTGTTTTTT.

This chain's CDR3 is CASSIGGLSTDTQYF. The CDR3, as DNA: TGTGCCAGCAGCATTGGCGGACTCAGCACAGATACGCAGTATTTT. V usage is TRBV11-2 and J usage is TRBJ2-3; possibly TRBD2 for D (5 bases). Per germline, CDR1 SGHAT and CDR2 FQNNGV. The CDR3 runs 15 residues. V lost 5 bases and J 0 bases, leaving 12 bases between the germline ends.

This clone was seen more than once but under ten times. The V and J genes are TRBV5-6 and TRBJ2-1, with 7 bases identical to TRBD1. The V gene end was trimmed by 2 bases and the J gene end by 2 bases; junction bases not matched to a gene: 4. CDR1 is SGHDT and CDR2 is YYEEEE in the germline V gene. The CDR3 extends over 15 amino acids. CDR3 DNA: TGTGCCAGCAGCTTTAGACAGGGAGCCTACAATGAGCAGTTCTTC. Amino acid sequence: CASSFRQGAYNEQFF.

The gene calls are TRBV7-6 and TRBJ2-1, with 13 positions matching TRBD2. V shed 3 bases and J 9 bases; nucleotides not matched to a gene: 5. Germline V gene sequence: CDR1 SGHVS, CDR2 FNYEAQ. The CDR3 is 15 residues long. The CDR3: CASSFGTSGVPEQFF. In DNA, the CDR3 is TGTGCCAGCAGCTTCGGGACTAGCGGGGTCCCTGAGCAGTTCTTC.

The chain uses TRBV28 and TRBJ2-7, with 8 bases that match TRBD2. Germline trimming cut 5 bases from V and 4 bases from J; bases unmatched to any gene: 13. This CDR3 contains 16 residues. CDR1 and CDR2 from the germline V gene are MDHEN and SYDVKM. CDR3 bases: TGTGCCAGCAGTCCCCGAAACGGGAGGGCCCGGTACGAGCAGTACTTC. Protein: CASSPRNGRARYEQYF.

This chain's CDR3 is CATNRDPNQPQHF. The DNA of the CDR3 is TGTGCCACCAACAGGGACCCCAATCAGCCCCAGCATTTT. The rearrangement joins TRBV6-1 to TRBJ1-5; TRBD1 might be the D (6 bases). The CDR3 spans 13 residues. Trimming pared 10 bases from V and 3 bases from J, leaving 13 bases between. Looked up from germline, CDR1 is MNHNS and CDR2 is SASEGT.

This chain links TRBV28 with TRBJ1-2; 7 nucleotides line up with TRBD1. Germline lookup yields CDR1 MDHEN and CDR2 SYDVKM. This CDR3 comprises 13 residues. The V gene end was trimmed by 6 bases and the J gene end by 4 bases; junction bases not matched to a gene: 5. DNA for the CDR3: TGTGCCAGCAGCTACAACAGGGGCTATGGCTACACCTTC. It codes for CASSYNRGYGYTF.

This clone was recorded once. The rearrangement joins TRBV28 to TRBJ2-7, with 10 nucleotides matching TRBD1. V lost 2 bases to trimming and J lost 7 bases; unmatched junction nucleotides: 8. Germline V lookup: CDR1 MDHEN, CDR2 SYDVKM. There are 15 residues in the CDR3. Written as DNA, the CDR3 is TGTGCCAGCAGTTTAGGGGGACAGGGGCATCGGGAGCAGTACTTC. It translates to CASSLGGQGHREQYF.

V gene TRBV11-2 combines with J gene TRBJ1-6; possible D gene TRBD1, 6 bases. Germline assignment: CDR1 SGHAT and CDR2 FQNNGV. The CDR3 is 14 amino acids. Between the trimmed V and J ends, which lost 1 base and 9 bases, there was a span of 10 bases. CDR3 loop: CASSLAGVSSPLHF. The CDR3 coding sequence is TGTGCCAGCAGCTTAGCAGGGGTCAGTTCACCCCTCCACTTT.

The genes are TRBV30 and TRBJ2-2, with TRBD2 identical over 7 bases. From germline, CDR1 is GTSNPN and CDR2 SVGIG (reference sequence). The CDR3 is 14 residues long. V lost 1 base and J lost 2; bases outside the gene matches: 1. The CDR3 protein is CAWSGGRNTGELFF. As DNA, the CDR3 is TGTGCCTGGAGTGGCGGGAGAAACACCGGGGAGCTGTTTTTT.

The rearrangement joins TRBV28 to TRBJ2-3, with D perhaps matching TRBD2 (5 bases). Per the germline V gene, CDR1 is MDHEN and CDR2 is SYDVKM. V was trimmed by 8 bases and J by 6 bases, leaving 18 bases between them. The CDR3 extends over 14 amino acids. The CDR3 is CASYGLSGEDTQYF. The CDR3 DNA is TGTGCCAGCTATGGTTTGAGCGGAGAGGATACGCAGTATTTT. Full variable domain (missing parts from reference TRBV28 and TRBJ2-3): DVKVTQSSRYLVKRTGEKVFLECVQDMDHENMFWYRQDPGLGLRLIYFSYDVKMKEKGDIPEGYSVSREKKERFSLILESASTNQTSMYLCASYGLSGEDTQYFGPGTRLTVL.